The 24 T cell receptor beta chains below were found in one sample sequenced in a study of T cell repertoires in cytomegalovirus infection. TCRdb re-derived calls from the reads in MiXCR, one entry per CDR3 protein. There are fewer than 25,000 distinct CDR3 sequences in the sample; about 22% occur only once, and 91% lies in the top ten. No cognate antigen is known for these TCRs. The source was CD8+ T cells from cultured PBMCs, collected from culture after CMV antigen stimulation. These receptors all come from a human donor in good health (CMV status not recorded). Some clones in this sample may be carry-over from other donors' samples.

J is TRBJ1-4 and V is TRBV12-3 or TRBV12-4; possibly TRBD1 for D (6 bases). Trimming stripped 0 bases from V and 0 bases from J, with 8 bases between. This CDR3 contains 16 residues. This CDR3 reads CASSLAAGATNEKLFF. CDR3 DNA sequence: TGTGCCAGCAGTTTAGCCGCAGGGGCAACTAATGAAAAACTGTTTTTT.

This clonotype has more than one count but fewer than ten. The chain recombines TRBV6-2 or TRBV6-3 with TRBJ2-6; D unclear. V gave up 6 bases and J gave up 2 bases, with 17 bases separating them. This CDR3 is 17 amino acids long. Per germline, CDR1 MNHEY and CDR2 SVGEGT. The CDR3 DNA reads TGTGCCAGCAGGGGTAGATGGGTTCACACTGGGGCCAACGTCCTGACTTTC. Its protein product is CASRGRWVHTGANVLTF.

This clonotype was recorded at least ten times. This rearrangement joins TRBV3-1 to TRBJ2-5, with TRBD2 matching over 13 bases. Germline V gives CDR1 LGHDT, CDR2 YNNKEL (reference sequence). V gave up 1 base and J gave up 3 bases; unmatched junction bases: 2. The length of the CDR3 is 16 residues. DNA of the CDR3: TGTGCCAGCAGCCAAGGACTAGCGGGGGGCAAAGAGACCCAGTACTTC. Protein sequence: CASSQGLAGGKETQYF.

Concerning this clonotype itself: A clone one base away is much larger, so this may be a read error. V usage is TRBV7-6 and J usage is TRBJ1-5; no definite D call. The CDR3 consists of 15 residues. V was pared by 2 bases and J by 2 bases, with 10 bases between. CDR1 is SGHVS and CDR2 is FNYEAQ in the germline V gene. The CDR3 is CASSLPGLGNQPQHF. Here the CDR3 DNA reads TGTGCCAGCAGCTTACCTGGCCTTGGCAATCAGCCCCAGCATTTT.

The chain is built from TRBV2 and TRBJ1-5; D not certain. V lost 2 bases and J 3 bases, leaving 8 bases between the germline ends. The CDR3 has 14 amino acids. Germline CDR1 reads SNHLY; CDR2 reads FYNNEI. Here the CDR3 reads CASSETRTNQPQHF. CDR3 sequence (DNA): TGTGCCAGCAGTGAAACCAGGACCAATCAGCCCCAGCATTTT.

A few counts support this clonotype. The chain links TRBV7-8 to TRBJ1-6; possibly TRBD1 for D (6 bases). The CDR3 loop spans 14 amino acids. The germline V gene encodes CDR1 SGHVS and CDR2 FQNEAQ. V lost 5 bases and J 13 bases, leaving 18 bases between the germline ends. The CDR3 loop reads CASSPGGPGLPLHF. The DNA of the CDR3 is TGTGCCAGCAGCCCCGGGGGGCCCGGTTTGCCCCTCCACTTT.

V is TRBV7-9 and J is TRBJ2-3; 8 positions match TRBD1. Germline CDR1 SEHNR, CDR2 FQNEAQ (reference sequence). V shed 6 bases and J 5 bases; nucleotides not matched to a gene: 13. CDR3 length equals 16 residues. In DNA, the CDR3 is TGTGCCAGCAGTGACCTTTTGACAGGGGCTGGAGATACGCAGTATTTT. Translating it yields CASSDLLTGAGDTQYF. Complete variable domain (other parts from reference TRBV7-9 and TRBJ2-3): DTGVSQNPRHKITKRGQNVTFRCDPISEHNRLYWYRQTLGQGPEFLTYFQNEAQLEKSRLLSDRFSAERPKGSFSTLEIQRTEQGDSAMYLCASSDLLTGAGDTQYFGPGTRLTVL.

This clonotype has a count of ten or more. This rearrangement joins TRBV7-2 to TRBJ1-2, with a tentative D call TRBD1 (6 bases). The CDR3 spans 13 residues. The germline V and J ends were trimmed by 5 bases and 7 bases, with 14 bases remaining between them. CDR1 and CDR2 (germline): SGHTA, FQGNSA. CDR3 loop: CASSRSGVTGYTF. The CDR3 nucleotides are TGTGCCAGCAGCCGGTCAGGGGTAACTGGCTACACCTTC.

This clonotype was detected a few times. This chain joins TRBV7-8 and TRBJ1-5, with D tentatively TRBD1 (6 bases). Germline V gene data show CDR1 as SGHVS and CDR2 as FQNEAQ. The CDR3 is 18 residues long. Trimming left V 2 bases short and J 0 bases short, with 17 bases between. The CDR3 is CASSLSPPGVNSNQPQHF. The CDR3 DNA is TGTGCCAGCAGCTTATCCCCTCCAGGGGTAAATAGCAATCAGCCCCAGCATTTT.

On this clonotype itself: An end of the junction does not agree with germline; a read error may underlie this. The rearrangement links TRBV24-1 to TRBJ2-2; D is unclear. The CDR3 loop spans 11 amino acids. Germline-derived CDR1 and CDR2 are KGHDR and SFDVKD. The CDR3 nucleotides are TGTGCCTCCAGCGACACCGGGGAGCTGTTTTTT. This translates into CASSDTGELFF.

The V and J genes are TRBV12-5 and TRBJ2-7; D call uncertain. CDR3 length: 13 residues. Between the trimmed V and J ends, which lost 5 bases and 2 bases, there was a span of 10 bases. Germline lookup yields CDR1 LGHNT and CDR2 FRNRAP. The CDR3 region has the DNA TGTGCTAGTGGTCCAGTTGGCCCCTACGAGCAGTACTTC. Translation: CASGPVGPYEQYF.

This chain joins TRBV7-6 and TRBJ2-3; 9 bases are shared with TRBD2. This CDR3 is 17 amino acids long. CDR1 SGHVS and CDR2 FNYEAQ come from the germline V gene. The trim removed 0 bases at V and 1 base at J, leaving 5 bases unmatched. As DNA, the CDR3 is TGTGCCAGCAGCTTAGCGGCGGGGGGGCTTGGCACAGATACGCAGTATTTT. Amino acids: CASSLAAGGLGTDTQYF.

This clonotype was observed a handful of times. This chain connects TRBV12-3 or TRBV12-4 to TRBJ2-1; D may match TRBD1 or TRBD2 (5 bases each). V lost 5 bases and J 6 bases, leaving 11 bases between the germline ends. CDR3 length: 13 residues. CDR3 sequence (DNA): TGTGCCAGCAGTATCGGGACCAGCAATGAGCAGTTCTTC. Encoded protein: CASSIGTSNEQFF.

The rearrangement joins TRBV6-1 to TRBJ2-1; 9 bases agree with TRBD1. Germline V lookup: CDR1 MNHNS, CDR2 SASEGT. This CDR3 has 15 amino acids. V was pared by 6 bases and J by 9 bases, with 12 bases of the junction left unmatched. The CDR3 coding sequence is TGTGCCAGCAGAATAGACAGGGGGAATGTCGGTGAGCAGTTCTTC. Its protein is CASRIDRGNVGEQFF.

This clonotype was detected ten times or more. The V and J genes are TRBV7-9 and TRBJ2-1; no definite D call. Trimming removed 0 bases at V and 5 bases at J, with 14 bases between. This CDR3 has 16 amino acids. Germline V gene sequence: CDR1 SEHNR, CDR2 FQNEAQ (reference sequence). CDR3 nucleotide sequence: TGTGCCAGCAGCTTAGCGTTGGGCCCGCGTGACAATGAGCAGTTCTTC. Encoded protein: CASSLALGPRDNEQFF.

The chain couples TRBV7-2 to TRBJ1-2; D gene uncertain. Trimming removed 1 base at V and 0 bases at J, with 18 bases between. The CDR3 is 18 amino acids. Germline V gene lookup returns CDR1 SGHTA and CDR2 FQGNSA. Here the CDR3 reads CASSLGLGFEVANYGYTF. The CDR3 bases are TGTGCCAGCAGCTTAGGATTAGGGTTCGAGGTCGCTAACTATGGCTACACCTTC.

This clonotype turned up a few times. The chain couples TRBV19 to TRBJ1-1; 8 nucleotides line up with TRBD1. After removal of 5 bases from V and 1 base from J, the junction contained 3 bases not matched to a gene. Germline assignment: CDR1 LNHDA and CDR2 SQIVND (reference sequence). This CDR3 region has 14 residues. The DNA of the CDR3 is TGTGCCAGTAGTGGGACAGGAGCGAACACTGAAGCTTTCTTT. This sequence encodes CASSGTGANTEAFF.

The chain combines TRBV6-2 or TRBV6-3 with TRBJ2-3; the match to TRBD2 covers 12 bases. The CDR3 totals 16 residues. Germline CDR1 and CDR2: MNHEY and SVGEGT. The V segment lost 5 bases and the J segment 4 bases; nucleotides outside the gene matches: 7. The CDR3 loop is CASSPSGGASADTQYF. The CDR3 nucleotides are TGTGCCAGCAGTCCTAGCGGGGGGGCCAGCGCAGATACGCAGTATTTT.

This clonotype has a count of ten or more. The rearrangement uses TRBV7-2 and TRBJ1-2; 9 bases match TRBD1. This CDR3 is 16 amino acids long. V lost 4 bases to trimming and J lost 7 bases; unmatched junction nucleotides: 13. Looked up from germline, CDR1 is SGHTA and CDR2 is FQGNSA. The CDR3 bases are TGTGCCAGCAGCTCCGAACAGGGGGCGCTTTGGTCTGGCTACACCTTC. The encoded protein is CASSSEQGALWSGYTF.

About this clonotype itself: A much larger clone is a single base away; this may be a read error. V and J are TRBV7-6 and TRBJ1-1, with unresolved D. Germline CDR1 and CDR2: SGHVS and FNYEAQ. This CDR3 is built from 13 residues. DNA for the CDR3: TGTGTCAGCAGCTTTGCTGGGAGTCCCGAAGCTTTCTTT. The encoded protein is CVSSFAGSPEAFF.

The V call is TRBV20-1, the J call TRBJ1-1; D gene ambiguous. The CDR3 loop spans 11 amino acids. Trimming removed 6 bases at V and 8 bases at J, with 13 bases between. Per germline, CDR1 DFQATT and CDR2 SNEGSKA (reference sequence). The CDR3 reads CSATSRIEAFF. CDR3 nucleotide sequence: TGCAGTGCGACAAGCCGCATAGAAGCTTTCTTT.

This clonotype has only a few counts. This chain joins TRBV25-1 and TRBJ1-1, with TRBD1 as a possible D gene (6 bases). V gave up 9 bases and J gave up 7 bases, with 15 bases separating them. Germline assignment: CDR1 MGHDK and CDR2 SYGVNS. The CDR3 consists of 12 residues. The chain's CDR3 is CASERGRGEAFF. CDR3 in DNA: TGTGCCAGTGAAAGGGGGAGGGGTGAAGCTTTCTTT. Full variable domain (rest looked up from reference TRBV25-1 and TRBJ1-1): EADIYQTPRYLVIGTGKKITLECSQTMGHDKMYWYQQDPGMELHLIHYSYGVNSTEKGDLSSESTVSRIRTEHFPLTLESARPSHTSQYLCASERGRGEAFFGQGTRLTVV.

The J gene is TRBJ1-1, the V gene TRBV5-6; TRBD1 matches 8 bases. The CDR3 is 14 amino acids. V shed 4 bases, J shed 6 bases, and the junction held 8 bases outside the gene matches. Germline V gene sequence: CDR1 SGHDT, CDR2 YYEEEE. CDR3 DNA sequence: TGTGCCAGCAGCCGCGGGACAGGAGGTGCTGAAGCTTTCTTT. Residues: CASSRGTGGAEAFF.

This clonotype was counted many times. V gene TRBV7-2 combines with J gene TRBJ2-5; D not resolved. There are 12 residues in the CDR3. CDR1 is SGHTA and CDR2 is FQGNSA in the germline V gene. Trimming took 0 bases from V and 9 from J, leaving 8 bases between them. CDR3 loop: CASSLASEAQYF. CDR3 coding DNA: TGTGCCAGCAGCTTAGCCTCGGAAGCCCAGTACTTC.